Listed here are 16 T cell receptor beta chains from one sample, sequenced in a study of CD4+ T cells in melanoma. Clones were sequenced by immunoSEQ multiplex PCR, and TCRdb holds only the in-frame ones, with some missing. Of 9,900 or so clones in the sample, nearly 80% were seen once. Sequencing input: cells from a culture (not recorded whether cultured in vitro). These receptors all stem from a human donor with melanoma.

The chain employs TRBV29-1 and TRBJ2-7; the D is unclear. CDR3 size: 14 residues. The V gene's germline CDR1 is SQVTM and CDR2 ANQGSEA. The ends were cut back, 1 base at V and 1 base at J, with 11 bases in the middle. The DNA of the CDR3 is TGCAGCGTTGAAGTTCCGTCAGATTCCTACGAGCAGTACTTC. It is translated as CSVEVPSDSYEQYF.

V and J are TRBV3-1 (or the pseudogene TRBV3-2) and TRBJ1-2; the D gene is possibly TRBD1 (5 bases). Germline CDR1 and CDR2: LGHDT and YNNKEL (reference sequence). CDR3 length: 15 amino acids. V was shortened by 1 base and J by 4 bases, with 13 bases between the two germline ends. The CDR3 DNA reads TGTGCCAGCAGCCAAGCCGGGACTCTCAGCTATGGCTACACCTTC. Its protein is CASSQAGTLSYGYTF.

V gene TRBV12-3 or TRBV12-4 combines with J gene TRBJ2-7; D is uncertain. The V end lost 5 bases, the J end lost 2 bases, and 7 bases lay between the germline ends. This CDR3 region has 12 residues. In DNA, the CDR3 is TGTGCCAGCAGTCAAATCACCTACGAGCAGTACTTC. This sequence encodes CASSQITYEQYF.

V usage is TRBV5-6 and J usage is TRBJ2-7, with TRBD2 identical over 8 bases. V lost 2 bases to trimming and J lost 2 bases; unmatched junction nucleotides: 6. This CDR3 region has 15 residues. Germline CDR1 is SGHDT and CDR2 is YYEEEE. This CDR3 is CASSFLTSGPYEQYF. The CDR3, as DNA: TGTGCCAGCAGCTTCCTCACTAGCGGCCCCTACGAGCAGTACTTC.

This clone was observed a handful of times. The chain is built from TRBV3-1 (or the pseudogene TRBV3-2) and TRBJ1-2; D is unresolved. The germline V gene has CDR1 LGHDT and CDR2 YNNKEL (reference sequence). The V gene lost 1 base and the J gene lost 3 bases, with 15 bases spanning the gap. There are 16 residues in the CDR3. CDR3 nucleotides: TGTGCCAGCAGCCAAGTTATAGCAGGCGACTACTATGGCTACACCTTC. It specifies CASSQVIAGDYYGYTF.

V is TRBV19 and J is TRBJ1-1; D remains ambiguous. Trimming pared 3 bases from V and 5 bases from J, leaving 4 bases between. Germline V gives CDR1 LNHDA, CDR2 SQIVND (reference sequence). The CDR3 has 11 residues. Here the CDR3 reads CASSMGTEAFF. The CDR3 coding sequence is TGTGCCAGTAGTATGGGGACTGAAGCTTTCTTT.

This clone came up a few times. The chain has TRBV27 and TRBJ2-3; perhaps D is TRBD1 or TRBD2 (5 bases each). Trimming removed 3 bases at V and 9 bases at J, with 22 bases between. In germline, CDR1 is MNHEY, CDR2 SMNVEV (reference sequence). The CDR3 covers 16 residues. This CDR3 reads CASSFDSAPPWGTQYF. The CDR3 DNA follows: TGTGCCAGCAGTTTTGATAGCGCTCCCCCCTGGGGGACGCAGTATTTT.

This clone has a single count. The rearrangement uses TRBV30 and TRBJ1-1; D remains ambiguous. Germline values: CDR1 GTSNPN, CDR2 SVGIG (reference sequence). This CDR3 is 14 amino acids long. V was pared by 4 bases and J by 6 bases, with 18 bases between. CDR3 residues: CAWTVYQVTSEAFF. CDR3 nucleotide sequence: TGTGCCTGGACAGTTTATCAAGTGACTTCTGAAGCTTTCTTT.

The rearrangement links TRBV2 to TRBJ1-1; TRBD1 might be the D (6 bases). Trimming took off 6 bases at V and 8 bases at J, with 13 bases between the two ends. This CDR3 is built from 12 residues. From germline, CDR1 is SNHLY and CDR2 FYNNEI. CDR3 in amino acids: CASRVTGYEAFF. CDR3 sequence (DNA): TGTGCCAGCAGGGTAACAGGGTACGAAGCTTTCTTT.

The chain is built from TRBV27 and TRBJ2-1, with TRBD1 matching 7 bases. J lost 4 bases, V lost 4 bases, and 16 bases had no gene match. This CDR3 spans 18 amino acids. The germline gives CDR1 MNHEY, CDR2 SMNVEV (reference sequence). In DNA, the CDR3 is TGTGCCAGCAGTTCTTTGGACAGGTTGAGGAGTCGGTACAATGAGCAGTTCTTC. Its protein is CASSSLDRLRSRYNEQFF.

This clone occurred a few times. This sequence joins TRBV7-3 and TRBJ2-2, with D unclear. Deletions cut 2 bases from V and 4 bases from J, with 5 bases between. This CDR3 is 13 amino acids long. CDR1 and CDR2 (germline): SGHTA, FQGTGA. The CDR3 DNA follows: TGTGCCAGCAGCTTAGTCAGCACCGGGGAGCTGTTTTTT. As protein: CASSLVSTGELFF.

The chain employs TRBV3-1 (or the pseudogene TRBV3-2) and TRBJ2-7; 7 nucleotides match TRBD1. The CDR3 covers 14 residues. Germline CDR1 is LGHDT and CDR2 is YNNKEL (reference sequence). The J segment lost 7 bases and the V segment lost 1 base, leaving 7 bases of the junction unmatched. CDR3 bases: TGTGCCAGCAGCCAAGCAGACAGGGTGGGGGAGCAGTACTTC. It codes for CASSQADRVGEQYF.

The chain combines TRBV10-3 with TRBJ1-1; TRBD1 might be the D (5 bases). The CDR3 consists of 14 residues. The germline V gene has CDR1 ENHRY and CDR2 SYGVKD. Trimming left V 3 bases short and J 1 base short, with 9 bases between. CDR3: CAISEAQANTEAFF. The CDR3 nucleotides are TGTGCCATCAGTGAAGCACAGGCGAACACTGAAGCTTTCTTT.

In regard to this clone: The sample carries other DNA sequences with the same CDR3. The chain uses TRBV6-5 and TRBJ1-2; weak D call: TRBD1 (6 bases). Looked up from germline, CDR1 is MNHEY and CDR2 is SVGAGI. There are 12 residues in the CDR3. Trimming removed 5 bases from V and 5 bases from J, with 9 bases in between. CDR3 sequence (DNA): TGTGCCAGCAGTCGGCAGGGGTATGGCTACACCTTC. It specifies CASSRQGYGYTF.

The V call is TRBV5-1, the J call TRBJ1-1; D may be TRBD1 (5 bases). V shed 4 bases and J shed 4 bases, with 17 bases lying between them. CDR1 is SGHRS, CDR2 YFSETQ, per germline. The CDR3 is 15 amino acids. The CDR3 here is CASSRGAGEATEAFF. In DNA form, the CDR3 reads TGCGCCAGCAGCCGTGGGGCGGGCGAGGCCACTGAAGCTTTCTTT.

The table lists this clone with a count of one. CDR3 DNA: TGTGCCAGCAGCTCTGGGAGGGTGGCTTTCTTT. Translated, it gives CASSSGRVAFF. The J gene is TRBJ1-1, the V gene TRBV11-2; D remains unclear. In germline, CDR1 is SGHAT, CDR2 FQNNGV. The CDR3 consists of 11 residues. V gave up 4 bases and J gave up 11 bases, with 11 bases separating them.